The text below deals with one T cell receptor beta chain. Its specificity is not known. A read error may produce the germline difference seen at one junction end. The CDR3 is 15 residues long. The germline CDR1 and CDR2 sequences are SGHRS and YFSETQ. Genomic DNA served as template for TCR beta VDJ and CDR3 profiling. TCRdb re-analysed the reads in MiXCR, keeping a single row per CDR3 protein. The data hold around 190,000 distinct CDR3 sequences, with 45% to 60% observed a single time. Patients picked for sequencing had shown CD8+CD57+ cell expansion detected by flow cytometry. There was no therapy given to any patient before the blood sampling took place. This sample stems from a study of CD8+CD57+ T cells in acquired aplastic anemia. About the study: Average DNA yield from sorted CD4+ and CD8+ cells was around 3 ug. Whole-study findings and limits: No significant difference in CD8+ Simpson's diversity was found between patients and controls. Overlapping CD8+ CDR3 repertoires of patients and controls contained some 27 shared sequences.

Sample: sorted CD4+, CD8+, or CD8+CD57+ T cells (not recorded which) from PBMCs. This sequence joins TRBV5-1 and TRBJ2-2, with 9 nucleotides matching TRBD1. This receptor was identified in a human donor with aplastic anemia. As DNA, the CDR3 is TGCGCCAGCAGCTCGACAGGGGGAGACACCAGGGAGCTGTTTTTT. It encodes CASSSTGGDTRELFF.